The 5 T cell receptor beta chains below all came from one sample that was sequenced in a study of blood T cell repertoires in COVID-19. The protocol was immunoSEQ multiplex PCR, while the TCRdb copy is restricted to in-frame clones and leaves out a portion. Of about 73,000 clones listed, more than 65% are singletons. The specimen sequenced was peripheral blood. The receptors were sampled from a human donor in a cohort sampled during active COVID-19.

The chain recombines TRBV4-1 with TRBJ2-1; TRBD2 matches 8 bases. V lost 1 base and J lost 3; bases outside the gene matches: 11. Germline CDR1 and CDR2: MGHRA and YSYEKL. The CDR3 loop spans 18 amino acids. CDR3 amino acids: CASSQGVLGGADYNEQFF. CDR3 nucleotide sequence: TGCGCCAGCAGCCAAGGGGTCCTCGGGGGGGCTGACTACAATGAGCAGTTCTTC.

Notes on this clone: Other DNA variants within this sample encode the same CDR3. V and J are TRBV5-1 and TRBJ1-5; D perhaps matches TRBD1 (5 bases). V lost 4 bases and J 4 bases, leaving 18 bases between the germline ends. CDR3 length equals 16 residues. Germline values: CDR1 SGHRS, CDR2 YFSETQ. The DNA for the CDR3 is TGCGCCAGCAGCCTTGGGCCAGTTGGGGGGAATCAGCCCCAGCATTTT. The encoded protein is CASSLGPVGGNQPQHF.

This rearrangement joins TRBV7-2 to TRBJ2-3; 12 bases map to TRBD2. Germline V gene sequence: CDR1 SGHTA, CDR2 FQGNSA. The CDR3 is made up of 16 amino acids. After removal of 6 bases from V and 3 bases from J, the junction contained 7 bases not matched to a gene. The DNA of the CDR3 is TGTGCCAGCAGTAAGGCTCTAGCGGGGGGGACAGATACGCAGTATTTT. Translated, it gives CASSKALAGGTDTQYF.

The chain is built from TRBV4-1 and TRBJ1-6, with 9 bases aligning to TRBD1. This CDR3 is 13 amino acids long. Looked up from germline, CDR1 is MGHRA and CDR2 is YSYEKL. V lost 10 bases to trimming and J lost 6 bases; unmatched junction nucleotides: 4. The CDR3 coding sequence is TGCGCCACGGGACAGGGTTTTAATTCACCCCTCCACTTT. Protein product: CATGQGFNSPLHF.

The chain recombines TRBV5-6 with TRBJ2-7; D is perhaps TRBD2 (7 bases). Trimming took 4 bases from V and 6 from J, leaving 11 bases between them. Looked up from germline, CDR1 is SGHDT and CDR2 is YYEEEE. This CDR3 comprises 12 residues. The CDR3 sequence: CASSRAGAEQYF. The CDR3 nucleotides are TGTGCCAGCAGCCGGGCGGGGGCCGAGCAGTACTTC.